Following are 16 T cell receptor beta chains from one sample sequenced in a study of blood T cell repertoires in COVID-19. Assay used: immunoSEQ multiplex PCR; TCRdb lists only in-frame clones, some missing. The table shows fewer than 350,000 clones, with 88% occurring only once. Material for sequencing was peripheral blood. The receptors were sampled from a man younger than 35 with active or convalescent COVID-19.

The rearrangement uses TRBV10-2 and TRBJ2-1; 9 positions match TRBD2. CDR3 size: 16 residues. The germline CDR1 and CDR2 sequences are WSHSY and SAAADI. The V segment lost 2 bases and the J segment 9 bases; nucleotides outside the gene matches: 11. The CDR3 region has the DNA TGCGCCAGCAGTGAGCCCGGCACGCGGGGGGGCTCTGAGCAGTTCTTC. It specifies CASSEPGTRGGSEQFF.

The chain uses TRBV9 and TRBJ1-1; tentatively, D is TRBD1 (5 bases). In germline, CDR1 is SGDLS, CDR2 YYNGEE. V was trimmed by 4 bases and J by 3 bases, leaving 13 bases between them. CDR3 length: 14 residues. This chain's CDR3 is CASSLSGAHTEAFF. The CDR3 nucleotides are TGTGCCAGCAGCCTGAGCGGGGCTCACACTGAAGCTTTCTTT. The variable domain in full, completed from reference TRBV9 and TRBJ1-1, reads DSGVTQTPKHLITATGQRVTLRCSPRSGDLSVYWYQQSLDQGLQFLIQYYNGEERAKGNILERFSAQQFPDLHSELNLSSLELGDSALYFCASSLSGAHTEAFFGQGTRLTVV.

The chain carries TRBV6-6 and TRBJ1-2; tentatively, D is TRBD1 (5 bases). Trimming left V 6 bases short and J 7 bases short, with 21 bases between. The germline V gene has CDR1 MNHNY and CDR2 SVGAGI (reference sequence). This CDR3 has 15 residues. Here the CDR3 reads CASSRYKQEKGGYTF. The CDR3 DNA reads as TGTGCCAGCAGCAGATATAAACAGGAGAAAGGTGGCTACACCTTC.

V is TRBV6-5 and J is TRBJ2-7, with 7 bases aligning to TRBD2. Trimming cost V 6 bases and J 2 bases; bases outside gene matches: 7. Germline CDR1 is MNHEY and CDR2 is SVGAGI. This CDR3 has 14 residues. The CDR3 DNA sequence: TGTGCCAGCAGGCCAGGGAGGGGCCCCTACGAGCAGTACTTC. This translates into CASRPGRGPYEQYF.

This clone has just one count. The chain links TRBV27 to TRBJ2-3, with D possibly TRBD1 on 6 matching bases. CDR3 length equals 14 residues. From germline, CDR1 is MNHEY and CDR2 SMNVEV (reference sequence). The V gene lost 5 bases and the J gene lost 0 bases, with 9 bases spanning the gap. The CDR3 DNA is TGTGCCAGCAGTCAAAGGGGGAGCACAGATACGCAGTATTTT. Translating gives CASSQRGSTDTQYF.

The gene calls are TRBV15 and TRBJ1-2, with D perhaps matching TRBD1 (5 bases). This CDR3 region has 16 residues. Germline CDR1 and CDR2: LNHNV and YYDKDF (reference sequence). Trimming shortened V by 1 base and J by 2 bases, and 14 bases separated the two germline ends. CDR3 amino acids: CATSRGFAGNNYGYTF. Written as DNA, the CDR3 is TGTGCCACCAGCAGAGGGTTCGCAGGGAACAACTATGGCTACACCTTC.

In DNA, the CDR3 is TGTGCCAGCAGCGTAGGGCCAGCGGGGGTACCCCTGTCCTACGAGCAGTACTTC. This encodes CASSVGPAGVPLSYEQYF. The chain recombines TRBV9 with TRBJ2-7, with 8 positions matching TRBD2. This CDR3 comprises 18 residues. Germline lookup yields CDR1 SGDLS and CDR2 YYNGEE. The trim removed 0 bases at V and 1 base at J, leaving 12 bases unmatched. Full variable domain (rest looked up from reference TRBV9 and TRBJ2-7): DSGVTQTPKHLITATGQRVTLRCSPRSGDLSVYWYQQSLDQGLQFLIQYYNGEERAKGNILERFSAQQFPDLHSELNLSSLELGDSALYFCASSVGPAGVPLSYEQYFGPGTRLTVT.

The chain employs TRBV4-1 and TRBJ2-7, with D unresolved. The CDR3 has 12 amino acids. Germline V gene data show CDR1 as MGHRA and CDR2 as YSYEKL. Trimming cost V 0 bases and J 4 bases, with 4 bases left between them. The CDR3 region is CASSQDLYEQYF. The CDR3 DNA reads as TGCGCCAGCAGCCAAGATTTATACGAGCAGTACTTC.

The chain has TRBV10-3 and TRBJ1-1; D call uncertain. Trimming removed 4 bases at V and 3 bases at J, with 15 bases between. CDR1 and CDR2 from the germline V gene are ENHRY and SYGVKD. There are 15 residues in the CDR3. The CDR3 here is CAISGRVAGYTEAFF. The CDR3 nucleotides read TGTGCCATCAGTGGACGGGTGGCGGGGTACACTGAAGCTTTCTTT.

The chain combines TRBV6-5 with TRBJ1-5, with TRBD1 matching 7 bases. V was pared by 9 bases and J by 1 base, with 9 bases of the junction left unmatched. From germline, CDR1 is MNHEY and CDR2 SVGAGI. The CDR3 totals 15 residues. CDR3 region: CARRWMTGSNQPQHF. The CDR3 DNA reads TGTGCCAGGAGATGGATGACAGGGAGCAATCAGCCCCAGCATTTT.

J is TRBJ1-2 and V is TRBV27; D might be TRBD1 (6 bases). Trimming shortened V by 2 bases and J by 4 bases, and 11 bases separated the two germline ends. Germline lookup yields CDR1 MNHEY and CDR2 SMNVEV (reference sequence). This CDR3 has 14 residues. The CDR3 here is CASSLGGPSYGYTF. The DNA of the CDR3 is TGTGCCAGCAGTTTAGGGGGCCCCTCCTATGGCTACACCTTC.

With respect to this clone: With only one base between it and a far larger clone, this is likely a read error. The chain combines TRBV2 with TRBJ1-4, with 7 bases matching TRBD1. The CDR3 totals 14 residues. Germline CDR1 is SNHLY and CDR2 is FYNNEI. With 7 bases clipped from V and 0 bases from J, the junction kept 2 bases outside the gene matches. The CDR3 sequence is CASKTGSTNEKLFF. In DNA form, the CDR3 reads TGTGCCAGCAAGACAGGGTCAACTAATGAAAAACTGTTTTTT.

J is TRBJ1-1 and V is TRBV7-2; 7 bases align to TRBD1. This CDR3 contains 16 residues. The junction had 9 bases not matched to a gene; V was cut back by 3 bases and J by 2 bases. Germline V gives CDR1 SGHTA, CDR2 FQGNSA. As DNA, the CDR3 is TGTGCCAGCAGCTTGAGGGGGCCCCGCCCCAACACTGAAGCTTTCTTT. Its protein product is CASSLRGPRPNTEAFF.

The chain couples TRBV5-5 to TRBJ2-2; D possibly corresponds to TRBD2 (6 bases). V gave up 7 bases and J gave up 3 bases, with 13 bases separating them. CDR1 SGHKS and CDR2 YYEKEE come from the germline V gene (reference sequence). The CDR3 is 14 residues long. CDR3 bases: TGTGCCAGCTCCCCTCGGGAGTACACCGGGGAGCTGTTTTTT. Translation gives CASSPREYTGELFF.

The chain uses TRBV29-1 and TRBJ2-2; 11 positions agree with TRBD1. V shed 3 bases and J 6 bases; nucleotides not matched to a gene: 3. From germline, CDR1 is SQVTM and CDR2 ANQGSEA. The CDR3 extends over 14 amino acids. In nucleotides, the CDR3 is TGCAGCGTTGAGGGACAGGGGGGTCCCGGGGAGCTGTTTTTT. Its translation: CSVEGQGGPGELFF.

The rearrangement joins TRBV7-2 to TRBJ2-7; 12 bases align to TRBD1. J gave up 5 bases and V 4 bases, and 6 bases lay outside the gene matches. The CDR3 consists of 15 residues. Germline values: CDR1 SGHTA, CDR2 FQGNSA. The CDR3 DNA reads TGTGCCAGCAGCTCCCGCCGGGACAGGGGGCACGAGCAGTACTTC. This codes for CASSSRRDRGHEQYF. Supplemented by reference TRBV7-2 and TRBJ2-7, the full variable domain reads GAGVSQSPSNKVTEKGKDVELRCDPISGHTALYWYRQSLGQGLEFLIYFQGNSAPDKSGLPSDRFSAERTGGSVSTLTIQRTQQEDSAVYLCASSSRRDRGHEQYFGPGTRLTVT.